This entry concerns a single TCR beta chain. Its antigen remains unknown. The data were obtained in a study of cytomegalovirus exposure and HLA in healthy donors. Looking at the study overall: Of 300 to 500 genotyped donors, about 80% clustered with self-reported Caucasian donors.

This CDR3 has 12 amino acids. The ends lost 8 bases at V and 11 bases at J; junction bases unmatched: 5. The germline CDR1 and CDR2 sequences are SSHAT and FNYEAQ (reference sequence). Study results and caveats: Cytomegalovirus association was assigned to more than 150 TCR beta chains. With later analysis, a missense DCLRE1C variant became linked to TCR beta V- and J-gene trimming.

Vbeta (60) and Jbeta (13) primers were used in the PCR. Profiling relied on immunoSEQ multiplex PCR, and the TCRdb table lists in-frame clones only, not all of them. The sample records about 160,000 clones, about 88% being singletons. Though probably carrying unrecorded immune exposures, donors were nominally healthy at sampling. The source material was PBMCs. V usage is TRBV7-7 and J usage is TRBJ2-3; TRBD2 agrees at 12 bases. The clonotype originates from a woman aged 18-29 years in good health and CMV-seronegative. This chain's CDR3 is CASGRTSGEQYF. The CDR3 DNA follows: TGTGCCAGCGGAAGGACTAGCGGGGAGCAGTATTTT.